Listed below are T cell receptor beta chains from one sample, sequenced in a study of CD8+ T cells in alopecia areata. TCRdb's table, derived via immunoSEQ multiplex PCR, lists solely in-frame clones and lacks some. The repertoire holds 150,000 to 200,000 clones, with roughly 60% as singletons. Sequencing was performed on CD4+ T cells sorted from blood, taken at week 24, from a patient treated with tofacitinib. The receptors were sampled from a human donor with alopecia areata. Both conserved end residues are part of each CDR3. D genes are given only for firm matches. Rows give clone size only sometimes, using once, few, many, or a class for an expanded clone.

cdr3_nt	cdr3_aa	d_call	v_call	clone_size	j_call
TGTGCCAGCAGCCAAAACAGGGGGGGGAACTATGGCTACACCTTC	CASSQNRGGNYGYTF	TRBD1	TRBV14	.	TRBJ1-2
TGTGCCAGCAGCAAACGACAGGGTGATCAGCCCCAGCATTTT	CASSKRQGDQPQHF	.	TRBV21-1	few	TRBJ1-5
TGTGCCTGGAGTTTACCCGGGACAGCGAACACTGAAGCTTTCTTT	CAWSLPGTANTEAFF	TRBD1	TRBV30	.	TRBJ1-1
TGTGCCAGCAGTTTTACACGACAGGCCGAAGCTTTCTTT	CASSFTRQAEAFF	.	TRBV27	.	TRBJ1-1
TGTGCCAGCAGTTCCGGTGGCCTAGCGAGTCAGACCCAGTACTTC	CASSSGGLASQTQYF	.	TRBV27	.	TRBJ2-5
TGTGCCAGCAGTTCTTCACGGGGGGAGCTGTTTTTT	CASSSSRGELFF	.	TRBV6-5	.	TRBJ2-2
TGTGCCAGCAGCGTCGGACAGGCTCGTTCACCCCTCCACTTT	CASSVGQARSPLHF	TRBD1	TRBV9	.	TRBJ1-6
TGTGCCAGCAGCTTGAAGAGTTCAATGAACACTGAAGCTTTCTTT	CASSLKSSMNTEAFF	.	TRBV5-4	.	TRBJ1-1
TGCAGCGTGGAAGAGACAGGGAATGAAAAACTGTTTTTT	CSVEETGNEKLFF	TRBD1	TRBV29-1	few	TRBJ1-4
TGTGCCAGCAGTTTGGGCAGGTGGTTCTTC	CASSLGRWFF	.	TRBV28	few	TRBJ2-1
TGCGCCAGCAGCCATGACAGGGGGCCGGGCGGCTACACCTTC	CASSHDRGPGGYTF	TRBD1	TRBV4-3	.	TRBJ1-2